This passage covers 16 T cell receptor beta chains from one sample sequenced in a study of sequential checkpoint blockade in melanoma. This table comes from immunoSEQ multiplex PCR, and its TCRdb copy is limited to in-frame clones, with some not included. The repertoire holds fewer than 6,500 clones, around half seen once, with about 41% in the top ten. Treatment here: randomized to nivolumab then ipilimumab (arm A) or the reverse (arm B). Sequenced material: CD8+ T cells sorted from blood (inferred from file names), taken from a patient given nivolumab and ipilimumab in sequence. These receptors all stem from a human donor with melanoma.

This clone has just a few counts. This chain uses TRBV6-5 with TRBJ2-7; 10 positions agree with TRBD2. The J segment lost 2 bases and the V segment lost 5 bases, leaving 3 bases of the junction unmatched. Germline loops: CDR1 MNHEY, CDR2 SVGAGI. CDR3 size: 14 residues. This chain's CDR3 is CASSATSGTYEQYF. The CDR3 coding sequence is TGTGCCAGCAGTGCCACTAGCGGGACCTACGAGCAGTACTTC.

This chain joins TRBV19 and TRBJ1-4; 7 bases fit TRBD1. V dropped 10 bases and J dropped 8; count of bases not matched to a gene: 13. The CDR3 totals 14 residues. Per the germline V gene, CDR1 is LNHDA and CDR2 is SQIVND (reference sequence). The CDR3 bases are TGTGCCAATCCGCCGGGACAGAGGGGGGAAAAACTGTTTTTT. Protein: CANPPGQRGEKLFF.

The rearrangement joins TRBV5-1 to TRBJ2-3; 12 nucleotides match TRBD2. This CDR3 contains 15 residues. The trim removed 6 bases at V and 3 bases at J, leaving 5 bases unmatched. Germline CDR1 SGHRS, CDR2 YFSETQ. Here the CDR3 reads CASTGLAGRTDTQYF. In nucleotides, the CDR3 is TGCGCCAGCACCGGACTAGCGGGGAGGACAGATACGCAGTATTTT.

This clone was seen a few times. The chain joins TRBV6-6 to TRBJ1-1; 8 positions match TRBD1. Germline CDR1 reads MNHNY; CDR2 reads SVGAGI (reference sequence). V trimming: 6 bases; J trimming: 4 bases; junction bases outside the gene matches: 7. The CDR3 runs 14 residues. The CDR3 bases are TGTGCCAGCAGAATCTCACAGGGGGGCACTGAAGCTTTCTTT. It codes for CASRISQGGTEAFF.

This clone was found once. CDR3 loop: CASSGGLAAYNEQFF. In DNA, the CDR3 is TGTGCCAGCAGTGGTGGACTAGCAGCATACAATGAGCAGTTCTTC. J is TRBJ2-1 and V is TRBV6-5; TRBD2 aligns across 8 bases. The CDR3 extends over 15 amino acids. Per the germline V gene, CDR1 is MNHEY and CDR2 is SVGAGI. V dropped 5 bases and J dropped 4; count of bases not matched to a gene: 7.

The genes are TRBV6-5 and TRBJ1-6; a possible D gene is TRBD1 (5 bases). The V and J ends lost 2 bases and 9 bases respectively, with 8 bases between them. CDR3 size: 13 residues. Germline-derived CDR1 and CDR2 are MNHEY and SVGAGI. The CDR3 protein is CASSYGGVSPLHF. The CDR3 nucleotides are TGTGCCAGCAGTTACGGAGGGGTTTCACCCCTCCACTTT.

The genes are TRBV6-6 and TRBJ1-2; TRBD1 matches 7 bases. The CDR3 is 13 amino acids. Trimming cost V 4 bases and J 6 bases; bases outside gene matches: 5. The germline CDR1 and CDR2 sequences are MNHNY and SVGAGI (reference sequence). CDR3 DNA sequence: TGTGCCAGCAGTTCCCCCAGGGGGGATGGCTACACCTTC. Translated, it gives CASSSPRGDGYTF.

The J gene is TRBJ2-5, the V gene TRBV28, with D tentatively TRBD2 (5 bases). The DNA end is more similar to TRBJ2-7, so the J call may be wrong. The CDR3 covers 12 residues. Germline V lookup: CDR1 MDHEN, CDR2 SYDVKM. The CDR3 reads CASSPGSNEQYF. The CDR3 bases are TGTGCCAGCAGTCCGGGATCAAACGAGCAGTACTTC.

This clone has only a few counts. V and J are TRBV7-9 and TRBJ2-1, with D possibly TRBD2 on 6 matching bases. The CDR3 covers 12 residues. V lost 5 bases and J lost 7, with 9 bases in between. CDR1 is SEHNR, CDR2 FQNEAQ, per germline (reference sequence). The CDR3 nucleotides read TGTGCCAGCAGCCCCGGGGGAAATGAGCAGTTCTTC. Protein product: CASSPGGNEQFF. The full variable domain, its missing parts supplied by reference TRBV7-9 and TRBJ2-1, is DTGVSQNPRHKITKRGQNVTFRCDPISEHNRLYWYRQTLGQGPEFLTYFQNEAQLEKSRLLSDRFSAERPKGSFSTLEIQRTEQGDSAMYLCASSPGGNEQFFGPGTRLTVL.

This clone was observed a single time. V and J are TRBV4-3 and TRBJ1-2; possibly TRBD1 for D (5 bases). Trimming pared 1 base from V and 6 bases from J, leaving 15 bases between. Germline V gene lookup returns CDR1 LGHNA and CDR2 YSLEER. This CDR3 is 15 amino acids long. CDR3 sequence reads: CASSQGSGFLDGYTF. In nucleotides, the CDR3 is TGCGCCAGCAGCCAAGGTTCAGGGTTTCTTGATGGCTACACCTTC.

This chain joins TRBV6-5 and TRBJ1-2; 11 nucleotides align to TRBD1. Germline V gives CDR1 MNHEY, CDR2 SVGAGI. The CDR3 runs 15 residues. V dropped 2 bases and J dropped 4; count of bases not matched to a gene: 3. CDR3 bases: TGTGCCAGCAGTTACGGGACAGGGGGGGTCTATGGCTACACCTTC. It encodes CASSYGTGGVYGYTF.

This sequence joins TRBV28 and TRBJ2-2; D might be TRBD1 (7 bases). V dropped 8 bases and J dropped 6 bases, with 22 bases sitting between them. Germline CDR1 MDHEN, CDR2 SYDVKM. The CDR3 extends over 16 amino acids. The CDR3 reads CASLTGTERVPGELFF. DNA for the CDR3: TGTGCCAGCCTCACCGGGACAGAGCGGGTCCCCGGGGAGCTGTTTTTT.

The V gene is TRBV4-3, the J gene TRBJ2-3, with 9 bases fitting TRBD1. From germline, CDR1 is LGHNA and CDR2 YSLEER. The CDR3 runs to 16 residues. Trimming at V came to 0 bases and at J to 4 bases, leaving 5 bases not matched to a gene. CDR3 DNA sequence: TGCGCCAGCAGCCAAGATTGGGGACAGGGTGCAGATACGCAGTATTTT. This encodes CASSQDWGQGADTQYF.

The chain combines TRBV6-6 with TRBJ2-5; a possible D gene is TRBD1 (6 bases). The J call is doubtful: the DNA matches TRBJ2-7 better. There are 14 residues in the CDR3. The germline V gene encodes CDR1 MNHNY and CDR2 SVGAGI (reference sequence). The CDR3 coding sequence is TGTGCCAGCAGTTTGACAGGTTCCTCCTACGAGCAGTACTTC. It yields the protein CASSLTGSSYEQYF.

The chain uses TRBV2 and TRBJ2-5; 11 bases map to TRBD2. The CDR3 spans 17 residues. Germline V gene lookup returns CDR1 SNHLY and CDR2 FYNNEI. V lost 1 base and J lost 3; bases outside the gene matches: 7. The CDR3 coding sequence is TGTGCCAGCAGTGAAGTGGGGACTAGCGGCTCCAAAGAGACCCAGTACTTC. Protein product: CASSEVGTSGSKETQYF.

J is TRBJ2-5 and V is TRBV7-9, with D possibly being TRBD1 (5 bases). The J call may not be correct, given that the DNA end is closer to TRBJ2-7. This CDR3 region has 12 residues. Germline V lookup: CDR1 SEHNR, CDR2 FQNEAQ (reference sequence). CDR3 nucleotides: TGTGCCAGTTGGGGCGGTGGCTACGAGCAGTACTTC. Encoded protein: CASWGGGYEQYF.